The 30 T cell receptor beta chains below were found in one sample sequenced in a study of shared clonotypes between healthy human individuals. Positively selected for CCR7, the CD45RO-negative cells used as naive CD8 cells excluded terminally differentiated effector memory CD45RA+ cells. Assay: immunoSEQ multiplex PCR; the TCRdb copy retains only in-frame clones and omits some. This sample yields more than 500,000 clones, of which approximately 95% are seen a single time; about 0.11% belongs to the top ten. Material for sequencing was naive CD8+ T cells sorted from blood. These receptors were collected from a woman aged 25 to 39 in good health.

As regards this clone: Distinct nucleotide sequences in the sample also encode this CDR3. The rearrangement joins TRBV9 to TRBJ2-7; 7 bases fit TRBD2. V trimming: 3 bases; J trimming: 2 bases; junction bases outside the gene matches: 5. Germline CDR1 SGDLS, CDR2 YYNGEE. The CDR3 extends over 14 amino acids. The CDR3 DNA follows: TGTGCCAGCAGCGGGGGAGGGCGGGCCTACGAGCAGTACTTC. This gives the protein CASSGGGRAYEQYF.

CDR3 in DNA: TGTGCCAGTAGTCCGGGACATATCTCCTACGAGCAGTACTTC. Translating gives CASSPGHISYEQYF. This chain connects TRBV19 to TRBJ2-7, with D possibly TRBD1 on 6 matching bases. V was clipped by 5 bases and J by 0 bases, with 11 bases between them. Germline assignment: CDR1 LNHDA and CDR2 SQIVND (reference sequence). The CDR3 sequence is 14 residues long.

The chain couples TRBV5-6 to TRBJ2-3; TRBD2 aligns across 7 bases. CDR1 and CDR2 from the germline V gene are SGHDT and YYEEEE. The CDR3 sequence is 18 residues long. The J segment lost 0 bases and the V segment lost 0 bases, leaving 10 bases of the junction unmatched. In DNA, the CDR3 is TGTGCCAGCAGCTTGGCCGATAGTAGCGGGCCTAGCACAGATACGCAGTATTTT. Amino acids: CASSLADSSGPSTDTQYF.

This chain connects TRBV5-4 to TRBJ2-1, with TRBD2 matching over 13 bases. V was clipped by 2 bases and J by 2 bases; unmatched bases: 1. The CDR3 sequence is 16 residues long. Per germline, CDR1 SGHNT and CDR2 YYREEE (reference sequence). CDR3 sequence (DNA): TGTGCCAGCAGCTTACTAGCGGGGGGGGCCTACAATGAGCAGTTCTTC. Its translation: CASSLLAGGAYNEQFF.

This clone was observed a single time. CDR3 nucleotides: TGTGCCAGCAGCCAAGCGAGGAGAAGCTCCTACAATGAGCAGTTCTTC. Amino acids: CASSQARRSSYNEQFF. J is TRBJ2-1 and V is TRBV4-2, with D uncertain. The germline CDR1 and CDR2 sequences are LGHNA and YNFKEQ. The V end was cut by 1 base, the J end by 0 bases, with 10 bases between. The CDR3 consists of 16 residues.

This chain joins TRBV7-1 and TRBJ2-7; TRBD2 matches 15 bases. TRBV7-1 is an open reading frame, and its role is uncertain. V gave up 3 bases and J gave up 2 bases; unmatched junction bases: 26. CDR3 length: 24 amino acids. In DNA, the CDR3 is TGTGCCAGCAGCTCCAGGGGGCCTTTTTTGATTGGGACTAGCGGGAGGACCAATACCTACGAGCAGTACTTC. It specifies CASSSRGPFLIGTSGRTNTYEQYF.

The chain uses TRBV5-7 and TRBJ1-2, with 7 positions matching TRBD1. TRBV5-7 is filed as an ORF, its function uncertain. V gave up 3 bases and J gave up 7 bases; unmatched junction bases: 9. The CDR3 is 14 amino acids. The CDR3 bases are TGTGCCAGCAGCTACCAGACAGGGCTACTTGGCTACACCTTC. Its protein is CASSYQTGLLGYTF.

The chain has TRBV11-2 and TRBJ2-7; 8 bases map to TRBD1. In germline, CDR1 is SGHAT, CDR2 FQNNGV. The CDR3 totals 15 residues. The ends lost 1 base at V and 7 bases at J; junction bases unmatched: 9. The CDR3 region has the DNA TGTGCCAGCAGCTTAGTAGGTCAGGGGGCGGAAGAGCAGTACTTC. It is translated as CASSLVGQGAEEQYF.

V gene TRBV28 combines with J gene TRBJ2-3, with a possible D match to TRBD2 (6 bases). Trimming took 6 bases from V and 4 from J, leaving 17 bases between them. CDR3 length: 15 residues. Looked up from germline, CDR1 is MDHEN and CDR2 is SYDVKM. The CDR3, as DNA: TGTGCCAGCAGCCCGGGAGCCCAGCACCCAGATACGCAGTATTTT. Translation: CASSPGAQHPDTQYF. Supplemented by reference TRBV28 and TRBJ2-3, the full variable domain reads DVKVTQSSRYLVKRTGEKVFLECVQDMDHENMFWYRQDPGLGLRLIYFSYDVKMKEKGDIPEGYSVSREKKERFSLILESASTNQTSMYLCASSPGAQHPDTQYFGPGTRLTVL.

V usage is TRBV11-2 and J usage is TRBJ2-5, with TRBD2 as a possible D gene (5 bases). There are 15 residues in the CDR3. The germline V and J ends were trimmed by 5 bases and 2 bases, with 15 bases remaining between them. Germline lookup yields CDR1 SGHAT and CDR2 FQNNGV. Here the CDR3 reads CASSLWWAGQETQYF. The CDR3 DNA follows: TGTGCCAGCAGCCTATGGTGGGCGGGTCAAGAGACCCAGTACTTC.

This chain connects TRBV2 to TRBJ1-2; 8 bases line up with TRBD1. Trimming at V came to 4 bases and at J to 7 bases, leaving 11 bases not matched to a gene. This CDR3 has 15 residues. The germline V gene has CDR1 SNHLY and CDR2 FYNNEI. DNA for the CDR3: TGTGCCAGCAGTGGAGGCGACAGGGGCAAGGGTGGCTACACCTTC. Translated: CASSGGDRGKGGYTF.

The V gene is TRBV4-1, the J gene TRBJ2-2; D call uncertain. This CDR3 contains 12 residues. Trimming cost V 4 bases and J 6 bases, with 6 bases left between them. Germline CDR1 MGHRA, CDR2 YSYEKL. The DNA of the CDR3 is TGCGCCAGCAGCCGGCTGCCCGGGGAGCTGTTTTTT. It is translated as CASSRLPGELFF.

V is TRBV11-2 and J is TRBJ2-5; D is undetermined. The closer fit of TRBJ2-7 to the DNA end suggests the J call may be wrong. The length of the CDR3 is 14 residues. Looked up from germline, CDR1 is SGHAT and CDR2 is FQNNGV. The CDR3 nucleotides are TGTGCCAGCAGCTTATTCGCCAGCCAGTACGAGCAGTACTTC. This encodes CASSLFASQYEQYF.

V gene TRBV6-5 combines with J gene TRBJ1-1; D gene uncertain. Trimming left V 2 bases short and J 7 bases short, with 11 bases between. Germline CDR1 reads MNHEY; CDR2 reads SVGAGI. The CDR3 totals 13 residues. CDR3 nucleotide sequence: TGTGCCAGCAGTTACGAAAGGTGGAGTGAAGCTTTCTTT. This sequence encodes CASSYERWSEAFF.

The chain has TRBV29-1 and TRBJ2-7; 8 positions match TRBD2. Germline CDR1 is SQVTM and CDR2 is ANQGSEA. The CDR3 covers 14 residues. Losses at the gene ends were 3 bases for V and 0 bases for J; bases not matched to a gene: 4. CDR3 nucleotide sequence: TGCAGCGTTGACGTAGCGGGATCCTCCTACGAGCAGTACTTC. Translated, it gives CSVDVAGSSYEQYF.

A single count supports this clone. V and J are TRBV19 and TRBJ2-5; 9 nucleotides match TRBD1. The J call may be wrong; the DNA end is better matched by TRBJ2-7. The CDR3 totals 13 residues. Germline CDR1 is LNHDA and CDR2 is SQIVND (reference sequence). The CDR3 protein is CASCPGTGYEQYF. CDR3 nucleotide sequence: TGTGCCAGTTGTCCCGGGACAGGGTACGAGCAGTACTTC.

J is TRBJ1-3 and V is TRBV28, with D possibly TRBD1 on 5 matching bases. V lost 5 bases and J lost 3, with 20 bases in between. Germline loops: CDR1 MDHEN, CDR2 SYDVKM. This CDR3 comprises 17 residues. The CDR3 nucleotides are TGTGCCAGCAGTGGGCCCCAGGGAGGGGCGGTTGGAAACACCATATATTTT. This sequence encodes CASSGPQGGAVGNTIYF.

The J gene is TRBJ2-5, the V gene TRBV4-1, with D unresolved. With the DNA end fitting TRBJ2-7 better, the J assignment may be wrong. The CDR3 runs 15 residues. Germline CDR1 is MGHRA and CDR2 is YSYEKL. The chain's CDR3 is CASSQDLGLSYEQYF. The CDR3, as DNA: TGCGCCAGCAGCCAAGATTTAGGGCTCTCCTACGAGCAGTACTTC.

CDR3: CASSLFGGSTEAFF. DNA of the CDR3: TGTGCCAGCAGTTTATTCGGGGGAAGCACTGAAGCTTTCTTT. The V and J genes are TRBV28 and TRBJ1-1; weak D call: TRBD1 (5 bases). The CDR3 runs to 14 residues. V lost 1 base and J lost 4, with 10 bases in between. Germline V gene lookup returns CDR1 MDHEN and CDR2 SYDVKM. Looking up the rest from reference TRBV28 and TRBJ1-1 gives the full variable domain: DVKVTQSSRYLVKRTGEKVFLECVQDMDHENMFWYRQDPGLGLRLIYFSYDVKMKEKGDIPEGYSVSREKKERFSLILESASTNQTSMYLCASSLFGGSTEAFFGQGTRLTVV.

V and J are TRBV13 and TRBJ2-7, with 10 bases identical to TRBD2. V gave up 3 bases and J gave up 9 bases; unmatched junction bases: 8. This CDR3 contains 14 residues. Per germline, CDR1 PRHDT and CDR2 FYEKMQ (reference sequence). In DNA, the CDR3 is TGTGCCAGCAGCTTGGGGCTAGCGGGAGTCGGGCAGTACTTC. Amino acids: CASSLGLAGVGQYF.

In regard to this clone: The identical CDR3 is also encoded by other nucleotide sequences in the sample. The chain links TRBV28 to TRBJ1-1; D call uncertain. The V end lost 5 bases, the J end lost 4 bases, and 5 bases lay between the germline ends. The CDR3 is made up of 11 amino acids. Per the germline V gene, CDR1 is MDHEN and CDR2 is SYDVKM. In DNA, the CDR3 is TGTGCCAGCAGTCTCGGCACTGAAGCTTTCTTT. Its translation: CASSLGTEAFF.

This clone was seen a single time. CDR3 residues: CASSQDGLITYGYTF. DNA of the CDR3: TGTGCCAGCAGCCAAGACGGCTTGATAACTTATGGCTACACCTTC. The genes are TRBV14 and TRBJ1-2; no firm D call. V lost 0 bases and J 5 bases, leaving 13 bases between the germline ends. Per germline, CDR1 SGHDN and CDR2 FVKESK. The CDR3 is made up of 15 amino acids.

The CDR3: CASILGTNSPLHF. Here the CDR3 DNA reads TGTGCCAGCATACTGGGGACCAATTCACCCCTCCACTTT. The chain joins TRBV28 to TRBJ1-6; D is possibly TRBD1 (5 bases). The germline gives CDR1 MDHEN, CDR2 SYDVKM. The CDR3 has 13 residues. V shed 7 bases and J shed 7 bases, with 11 bases lying between them.

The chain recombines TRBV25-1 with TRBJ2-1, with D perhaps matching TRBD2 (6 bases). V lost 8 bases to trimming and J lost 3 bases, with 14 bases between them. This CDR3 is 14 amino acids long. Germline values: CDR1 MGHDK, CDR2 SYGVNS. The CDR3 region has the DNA TGTGCCAGCGGGGACCCCGGGGGCTACAATGAGCAGTTCTTC. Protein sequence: CASGDPGGYNEQFF.

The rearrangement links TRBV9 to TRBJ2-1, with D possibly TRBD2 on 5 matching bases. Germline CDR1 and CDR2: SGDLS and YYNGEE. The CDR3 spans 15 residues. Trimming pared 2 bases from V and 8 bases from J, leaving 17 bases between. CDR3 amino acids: CASSVVASRYDEQFF. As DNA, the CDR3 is TGTGCCAGCAGCGTTGTTGCTAGCCGGTACGATGAGCAGTTCTTC.

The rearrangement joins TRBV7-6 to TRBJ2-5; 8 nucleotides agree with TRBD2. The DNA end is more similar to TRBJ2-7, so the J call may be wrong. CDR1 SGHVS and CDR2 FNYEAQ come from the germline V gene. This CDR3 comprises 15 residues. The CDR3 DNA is TGTGCCAGCAGCTCACCCCCATCGGGAGGGACCGAGCAGTACTTC. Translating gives CASSSPPSGGTEQYF.

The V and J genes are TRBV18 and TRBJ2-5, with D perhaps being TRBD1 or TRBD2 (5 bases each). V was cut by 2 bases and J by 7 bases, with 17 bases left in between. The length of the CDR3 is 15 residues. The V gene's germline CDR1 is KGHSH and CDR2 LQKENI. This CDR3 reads CASSPRPGPEVTQYF. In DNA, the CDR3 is TGTGCCAGCTCACCAAGACCGGGACCTGAAGTGACCCAGTACTTC.

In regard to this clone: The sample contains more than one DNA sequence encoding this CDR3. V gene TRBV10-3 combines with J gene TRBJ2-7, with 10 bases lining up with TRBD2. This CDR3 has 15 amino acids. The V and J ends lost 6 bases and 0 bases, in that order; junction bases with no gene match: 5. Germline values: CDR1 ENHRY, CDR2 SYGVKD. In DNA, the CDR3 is TGTGCCATCAGCGGACTAGCGGAAAGCTCCTACGAGCAGTACTTC. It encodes CAISGLAESSYEQYF.

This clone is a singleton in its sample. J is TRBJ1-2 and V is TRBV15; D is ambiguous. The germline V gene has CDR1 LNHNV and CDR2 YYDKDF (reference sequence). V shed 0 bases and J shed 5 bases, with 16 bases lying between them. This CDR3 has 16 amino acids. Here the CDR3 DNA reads TGTGCCACCAGCAGAGAAGAGGAGGTGATAGGGTATGGCTACACCTTC. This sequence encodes CATSREEEVIGYGYTF.

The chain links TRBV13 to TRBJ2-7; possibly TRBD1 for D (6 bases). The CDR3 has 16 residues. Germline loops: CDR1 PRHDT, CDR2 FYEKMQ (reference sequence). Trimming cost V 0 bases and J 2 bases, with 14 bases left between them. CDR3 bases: TGTGCCAGCAGCTTAGGTGGGACAAGTGGTGCCTACGAGCAGTACTTC. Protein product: CASSLGGTSGAYEQYF.